This TCR beta chain was obtained from a study of blood T cell repertoires in COVID-19. Turning to the study itself: T cells, B-cell-depleted T cells, or PBMCs provided the cDNA or gDNA that served as material.

Per the study methods: Estimation of nucleated cell counts relied on the amplification of reference gene primers. Data came from immunoSEQ multiplex PCR; TCRdb stores just in-frame clones and leaves some out. D and trimming were read from the DNA, whereas the V and J calls and clone size are those reported in that table. The sample includes 140,000 to 150,000 clones, 65% to 85% of them seen just once. Germline CDR1 and CDR2: SQVTM and ANQGSEA. Trimming removed 1 base at V and 1 base at J, with 10 bases between. This CDR3 comprises 15 residues. The chain links TRBV29-1 to TRBJ2-2; tentative D call: TRBD1 (5 bases). The sequencing input was peripheral blood. This clonotype originated in a man in his 60s with active or convalescent COVID-19. For the CDR3, the DNA is TGCAGCGTTGAAGTCTGGACACAGAACACCGGGGAGCTGTTTTTT. Encoded protein: CSVEVWTQNTGELFF.